The 28 T cell receptor beta chains presented below share a single source sample, sequenced in a study of cytomegalovirus exposure and HLA in healthy donors. The PCR had 60 Vbeta and 13 Jbeta primers. Repertoires were generated with immunoSEQ multiplex PCR, while TCRdb's copy carries only in-frame clones and drops some. The sample has 200,000 to 250,000 clones, approximately 80% seen once. Sequencing used PBMCs. These receptors all come from a woman in her 40s in good health and CMV-seronegative.

V and J are TRBV7-2 and TRBJ1-2; 9 nucleotides agree with TRBD1. Unmatched junction bases numbered 10, after V lost 3 bases and J lost 8 bases. The CDR3 length is 15 residues. The germline V gene has CDR1 SGHTA and CDR2 FQGNSA. Here the CDR3 reads CASSLVTGGGGGYTF. The CDR3 DNA follows: TGTGCCAGCAGCTTGGTGACAGGGGGGGGTGGGGGCTACACCTTC.

The V gene is TRBV6-5, the J gene TRBJ2-7; D is uncertain. Germline CDR1 and CDR2: MNHEY and SVGAGI. V lost 5 bases, J lost 9 bases, and 17 bases lay in between. The CDR3 extends over 13 amino acids. CDR3 sequence: CASSPRPFTLQYF. Written as DNA, the CDR3 is TGTGCCAGCAGTCCGCGGCCATTTACATTGCAGTACTTC.

This clone has just a few counts. This chain joins TRBV30 and TRBJ2-7, with 11 positions matching TRBD1. Per the germline V gene, CDR1 is GTSNPN and CDR2 is SVGIG (reference sequence). The length of the CDR3 is 14 residues. The V segment lost 3 bases and the J segment 2 bases; nucleotides outside the gene matches: 3. CDR3 sequence (DNA): TGTGCCTGGAGGGGGACAGGGGGTACCTACGAGCAGTACTTC. Protein sequence: CAWRGTGGTYEQYF. Together with reference TRBV30 and TRBJ2-7, the CDR3 gives the full variable domain: SQTIHQWPATLVQPVGSPLSLECTVEGTSNPNLYWYRQAAGRGLQLLFYSVGIGQISSEVPQNLSASRPQDRQFILSSKKLLLSDSGFYLCAWRGTGGTYEQYFGPGTRLTVT.

The chain joins TRBV5-4 to TRBJ2-2; D is perhaps TRBD1 (5 bases). CDR1 is SGHNT and CDR2 is YYREEE in the germline V gene (reference sequence). The V end lost 3 bases, the J end lost 7 bases, and 13 bases lay between the germline ends. The CDR3 is 14 residues long. The CDR3 here is CASSSTQGSGELFF. The CDR3 DNA is TGTGCCAGCAGCTCAACTCAGGGTAGCGGGGAGCTGTTTTTT.

The V and J genes are TRBV15 and TRBJ1-1; TRBD1 aligns across 8 bases. J was trimmed by 4 bases and V by 5 bases; bases with no gene match: 9. Germline V gives CDR1 LNHNV, CDR2 YYDKDF (reference sequence). This CDR3 has 15 residues. CDR3 coding DNA: TGTGCCACCAGCGTGTACAGGGGGTTTCGCACTGAAGCTTTCTTT. Its translation: CATSVYRGFRTEAFF. Combining the CDR3 with reference TRBV15 and TRBJ1-1 gives the whole variable domain DAMVIQNPRYQVTQFGKPVTLSCSQTLNHNVMYWYQQKSSQAPKLLFHYYDKDFNNEADTPDNFQSRRPNTSFCFLDIRSPGLGDTAMYLCATSVYRGFRTEAFFGQGTRLTVV.

For the CDR3, the DNA is TGTGCCAGCAGTTACTCGGGGACTTACACAGATACGCAGTATTTT. It translates to CASSYSGTYTDTQYF. The chain employs TRBV6-5 and TRBJ2-3; tentative D call: TRBD2 (6 bases). With 0 bases removed from V and 2 bases from J, the gap between germline ends came to 9 bases. This CDR3 is 15 amino acids long. Germline values: CDR1 MNHEY, CDR2 SVGAGI.

This clone appeared once. V gene TRBV7-9 combines with J gene TRBJ2-1; TRBD1 agrees at 9 bases. This CDR3 is built from 15 residues. The germline V gene encodes CDR1 SEHNR and CDR2 FQNEAQ (reference sequence). The V segment lost 5 bases and the J segment 6 bases; nucleotides outside the gene matches: 8. The DNA of the CDR3 is TGTGCCAGCAGCCAATCCGGGACAGGGTCCAATGAGCAGTTCTTC. Its translation: CASSQSGTGSNEQFF. Full variable domain (missing parts from reference TRBV7-9 and TRBJ2-1): DTGVSQNPRHKITKRGQNVTFRCDPISEHNRLYWYRQTLGQGPEFLTYFQNEAQLEKSRLLSDRFSAERPKGSFSTLEIQRTEQGDSAMYLCASSQSGTGSNEQFFGPGTRLTVL.

The chain is built from TRBV5-4 and TRBJ1-2, with 8 bases fitting TRBD1. With V trimmed by 4 bases and J by 5 bases, 10 bases remained unmatched. The CDR3 is made up of 15 amino acids. Germline-derived CDR1 and CDR2 are SGHNT and YYREEE (reference sequence). The CDR3: CASSRVGQEAYGYTF. CDR3 bases: TGTGCCAGCAGCCGGGTGGGACAGGAGGCTTATGGCTACACCTTC.

J is TRBJ2-7 and V is TRBV7-9, with D possibly being TRBD1 (6 bases). Trimming cost V 0 bases and J 1 base, with 7 bases left between them. Per germline, CDR1 SEHNR and CDR2 FQNEAQ (reference sequence). The CDR3 runs to 14 residues. CDR3: CASSLAGTSYEQYF. CDR3 bases: TGTGCCAGCAGCTTAGCGGGGACATCCTACGAGCAGTACTTC.

The rearrangement links TRBV7-9 to TRBJ2-7; 11 bases align to TRBD2. The CDR3 runs 15 residues. Germline CDR1 reads SEHNR; CDR2 reads FQNEAQ (reference sequence). V lost 3 bases to trimming and J lost 7 bases; unmatched junction nucleotides: 8. This CDR3 reads CASSLLTSGGQEQYF. CDR3 DNA: TGTGCCAGCAGCTTGCTTACTAGCGGGGGACAAGAGCAGTACTTC.

This clone showed up just once. This chain connects TRBV19 to TRBJ2-2; no firm D call. V was shortened by 2 bases and J by 5 bases, with 9 bases between the two germline ends. CDR3 length: 14 residues. Per the germline V gene, CDR1 is LNHDA and CDR2 is SQIVND (reference sequence). The CDR3 sequence: CASSIYSNTGELFF. The CDR3 nucleotides read TGTGCCAGTAGTATATATAGCAATACCGGGGAGCTGTTTTTT.

The V call is TRBV5-1, the J call TRBJ2-5; D is perhaps TRBD1 (6 bases). The CDR3 totals 15 residues. V was clipped by 3 bases and J by 3 bases, with 15 bases between them. Germline V gene lookup returns CDR1 SGHRS and CDR2 YFSETQ. This chain's CDR3 is CASSSLTGKEETQYF. The CDR3 bases are TGCGCCAGCAGCTCCTTAACAGGGAAGGAAGAGACCCAGTACTTC.

The genes are TRBV5-1 and TRBJ1-1, with no clear D. The germline V gene encodes CDR1 SGHRS and CDR2 YFSETQ. Trimming removed 7 bases at V and 3 bases at J, with 19 bases between. CDR3 length: 15 amino acids. The DNA for the CDR3 is TGCGCCAGCCGCAAGGTCCCTGCCGGGGACACTGAAGCTTTCTTT. This encodes CASRKVPAGDTEAFF.

The CDR3 loop is CASSPPWDREETQYF. The CDR3 bases are TGTGCCAGCTCACCACCGTGGGACAGGGAAGAGACCCAGTACTTC. The V and J genes are TRBV18 and TRBJ2-5; TRBD1 matches 9 bases. Germline V gives CDR1 KGHSH, CDR2 LQKENI. The CDR3 spans 15 residues. The junction had 2 bases not matched to a gene; V was cut back by 0 bases and J by 3 bases.

CDR3 nucleotides: TGTGCCAGTATTACAGGGGGCGAGGACAATGAGCAGTTCTTC. Protein: CASITGGEDNEQFF. The rearrangement uses TRBV19 and TRBJ2-1; 9 nucleotides align to TRBD1. Germline V gene lookup returns CDR1 LNHDA and CDR2 SQIVND (reference sequence). The ends lost 7 bases at V and 5 bases at J; junction bases unmatched: 6. This CDR3 contains 14 residues.

CDR3 sequence (DNA): TGTGCCAGCAGGACTAATGAGCAGTTCTTC. Residues: CASRTNEQFF. The V gene is TRBV6-6, the J gene TRBJ2-1; D is undetermined. V was trimmed by 6 bases and J by 7 bases, leaving 4 bases between them. This CDR3 contains 10 residues. The germline V gene has CDR1 MNHNY and CDR2 SVGAGI (reference sequence).

The V gene is TRBV11-3, the J gene TRBJ2-2, with 9 nucleotides matching TRBD1. The V gene end was trimmed by 11 bases and the J gene end by 4 bases; junction bases not matched to a gene: 8. CDR1 SGHNT and CDR2 YENEEA come from the germline V gene. There are 14 residues in the CDR3. The CDR3 here is CAAGDRAGTGELFF. The CDR3 DNA reads TGTGCCGCGGGGGACAGGGCGGGCACCGGGGAGCTGTTTTTT.

On this clone itself: This sample also contains other DNA sequences that code for the same CDR3. The gene calls are TRBV7-2 and TRBJ2-2; no definite D call. From germline, CDR1 is SGHTA and CDR2 FQGNSA. Trimming removed 3 bases from V and 5 bases from J, with 4 bases in between. The length of the CDR3 is 12 residues. CDR3 in amino acids: CASSFSTGELFF. CDR3 sequence (DNA): TGTGCCAGCAGCTTTTCTACCGGGGAGCTGTTTTTT.

This clone was seen once. This sequence joins TRBV5-8 and TRBJ1-5; perhaps TRBD1 as D (5 bases). Trimming stripped 6 bases from V and 3 bases from J, with 10 bases between. From germline, CDR1 is SGHTS and CDR2 YDEGEE. This CDR3 is built from 13 residues. The CDR3 loop reads CASKGANNQPQHF. The CDR3 nucleotides read TGTGCCAGCAAAGGGGCTAACAATCAGCCCCAGCATTTT. Full variable domain (rest looked up from reference TRBV5-8 and TRBJ1-5): EAGVTQSPTHLIKTRGQQATLRCSPISGHTSVYWYQQALGLGLQFLLWYDEGEERNRGNFPPRFSGRQFPNYSSELNVNALELEDSALYLCASKGANNQPQHFGDGTRLSIL.

This chain joins TRBV7-9 and TRBJ1-1; 8 bases align to TRBD1. V gave up 5 bases and J gave up 8 bases; unmatched junction bases: 7. The CDR3 consists of 13 residues. Germline CDR1 reads SEHNR; CDR2 reads FQNEAQ (reference sequence). The CDR3 DNA follows: TGTGCCAGCAGCCTTACGACAGGGGACGAAGCTTTCTTT. This encodes CASSLTTGDEAFF.

The chain is built from TRBV5-1 and TRBJ2-2, with TRBD1 identical over 9 bases. V was clipped by 3 bases and J by 7 bases; unmatched bases: 4. CDR3 size: 14 residues. Germline loops: CDR1 SGHRS, CDR2 YFSETQ. As DNA, the CDR3 is TGCGCCAGCAGCTCGACAGGGGGTCACGGGGAGCTGTTTTTT. The encoded protein is CASSSTGGHGELFF.

The genes are TRBV6-6 and TRBJ1-5; 9 nucleotides line up with TRBD1. Germline CDR1 MNHNY, CDR2 SVGAGI (reference sequence). The junction had 13 bases not matched to a gene; V was cut back by 7 bases and J by 9 bases. CDR3 length: 15 residues. CDR3 amino acids: CASNGVGQGSWPQHF. Here the CDR3 DNA reads TGTGCCAGCAACGGGGTCGGACAGGGGTCTTGGCCCCAGCATTTT.

This rearrangement joins TRBV7-8 to TRBJ1-1, with D maybe TRBD1 (5 bases). CDR1 and CDR2 (germline): SGHVS, FQNEAQ. The CDR3 is made up of 17 amino acids. The V end lost 1 base, the J end lost 0 bases, and 15 bases lay between the germline ends. As DNA, the CDR3 is TGTGCCAGCAGCTTAGGGGGGGGGAGACGAATGAACACTGAAGCTTTCTTT. This translates into CASSLGGGRRMNTEAFF.

The rearrangement uses TRBV11-3 and TRBJ1-3, with 9 bases that match TRBD1. From germline, CDR1 is SGHNT and CDR2 YENEEA. V shed 2 bases, J shed 0 bases, and the junction held 11 bases outside the gene matches. The CDR3 has 19 amino acids. The CDR3 sequence is CASSLHPPGQGPSGNTIYF. The CDR3 DNA follows: TGTGCCAGCAGCTTACACCCACCGGGACAGGGACCCTCTGGAAACACCATATATTTT.

As to this clone: The junction departs from germline at one end; a sequencing error may be responsible. The V call is TRBV7-7, the J call TRBJ2-1, with 13 nucleotides matching TRBD2. The CDR3 runs to 16 residues. CDR1 SSHAT and CDR2 FNYEAQ come from the germline V gene (reference sequence). The CDR3 protein is CASSPTSGGPYNEQFF. CDR3 coding DNA: TGTGCTAGCAGCCCGACTAGCGGGGGGCCTTACAATGAGCAGTTCTTC.

The chain recombines TRBV23-1 with TRBJ2-7; the match to TRBD1 covers 10 bases. TRBV23-1 is given ORF status, its function remaining uncertain. The CDR3 extends over 13 amino acids. V shed 7 bases, J shed 3 bases, and the junction held 3 bases outside the gene matches. CDR3 region: CASTGTGVYEQYF. As DNA, the CDR3 is TGCGCCAGCACCGGGACAGGGGTCTACGAGCAGTACTTC.

The chain combines TRBV7-9 with TRBJ2-7, with D possibly TRBD1 on 6 matching bases. V was clipped by 5 bases and J by 8 bases, with 19 bases between them. Looked up from germline, CDR1 is SEHNR and CDR2 is FQNEAQ (reference sequence). This CDR3 is built from 14 residues. In DNA form, the CDR3 reads TGTGCCAGCAGCCCCTGGACAGACCGAGGCCAGCAGTACTTC. Its translation: CASSPWTDRGQQYF.

This chain links TRBV7-2 with TRBJ1-2; maybe TRBD1 (6 bases). Germline CDR1 and CDR2: SGHTA and FQGNSA. This CDR3 is 14 amino acids long. V lost 1 base, J lost 7 bases, and 13 bases lay in between. CDR3 sequence: CASSLESGGSGYTF. The DNA for the CDR3 is TGTGCCAGCAGCTTAGAGTCTGGGGGCAGTGGCTACACCTTC.